The 20 T cell receptor beta chains below were found in one sample sequenced in a study of T cell changes during pregnancy in multiple sclerosis. The data were produced by immunoSEQ multiplex PCR, yet TCRdb's version contains in-frame clones alone and is incomplete. The data hold around 40,000 clones, with 90% observed a single time. Material: CD4+ T cells from peripheral blood mononuclear cells, obtained in the second trimester of pregnancy. The receptors stem from a female donor with multiple sclerosis, enrolled in a pregnancy study.

The chain uses TRBV11-2 and TRBJ1-2; the D gene is possibly TRBD1 (5 bases). The CDR3 covers 13 residues. V was clipped by 1 base and J by 4 bases, with 7 bases between them. Per germline, CDR1 SGHAT and CDR2 FQNNGV. The DNA for the CDR3 is TGTGCCAGCAGCTTAGGGGGGGTCTATGGCTACACCTTC. Translated: CASSLGGVYGYTF.

The chain joins TRBV5-1 to TRBJ1-1; D is ambiguous. Germline loops: CDR1 SGHRS, CDR2 YFSETQ. The V end was cut by 0 bases, the J end by 1 base, with 13 bases between. The CDR3 has 16 residues. The CDR3 reads CASSLAGLGGNTEAFF. CDR3 bases: TGCGCCAGCAGCTTGGCGGGGTTGGGTGGGAACACTGAAGCTTTCTTT.

In its sample, this clone was seen once. The chain links TRBV18 to TRBJ1-5; no clear D gene. This CDR3 has 15 amino acids. Germline lookup yields CDR1 KGHSH and CDR2 LQKENI. Trimming removed 3 bases from V and 0 bases from J, with 9 bases in between. For the CDR3, the DNA is TGTGCCAGCTCACCGGCACAGAATAGCAATCAGCCCCAGCATTTT. It translates to CASSPAQNSNQPQHF.

This clone was seen just once. This rearrangement joins TRBV29-1 to TRBJ2-5; D gene ambiguous. Trimming removed 4 bases at V and 1 base at J, with 10 bases between. The CDR3 extends over 13 amino acids. The germline CDR1 and CDR2 sequences are SQVTM and ANQGSEA. The CDR3 DNA is TGCAGCGTTGGGGTACAGACCCAAGAGACCCAGTACTTC. This codes for CSVGVQTQETQYF. The full variable domain, with the rest looked up from reference TRBV29-1 and TRBJ2-5, is SAVISQKPSRDICQRGTSLTIQCQVDSQVTMMFWYRQQPGQSLTLIATANQGSEATYESGFVIDKFPISRPNLTFSTLTVSNMSPEDSSIYLCSVGVQTQETQYFGPGTRLLVL.

CDR3 loop: CASGRTGTGELFF. The CDR3 nucleotides are TGTGCCAGTGGACGGACAGGGACCGGGGAGCTGTTTTTT. J is TRBJ2-2 and V is TRBV7-9, with 8 bases lining up with TRBD1. Germline CDR1 is SEHNR and CDR2 is FQNEAQ (reference sequence). CDR3 length: 13 amino acids. V shed 9 bases, J shed 5 bases, and the junction held 5 bases outside the gene matches.

The chain employs TRBV7-2 and TRBJ2-3, with D hard to call. This CDR3 is 15 amino acids long. Germline V CDR1 and CDR2: SGHTA, FQGNSA. V shed 7 bases and J shed 0 bases, with 14 bases lying between them. The CDR3 region has the DNA TGTGCCAGCATCAGACTGAGTACTAGCACAGATACGCAGTATTTT. Its protein is CASIRLSTSTDTQYF.

The chain carries TRBV6-5 and TRBJ2-7; 12 bases are shared with TRBD1. J gave up 4 bases and V 6 bases, and 4 bases lay outside the gene matches. The CDR3 has 14 residues. Looked up from germline, CDR1 is MNHEY and CDR2 is SVGAGI. The CDR3 loop is CASRPGQGAYEQYF. The CDR3, as DNA: TGTGCCAGCAGGCCGGGACAGGGGGCATACGAGCAGTACTTC.

This chain connects TRBV6-5 to TRBJ2-6, with D hard to call. The CDR3 has 13 amino acids. V dropped 5 bases and J dropped 4 bases, with 6 bases sitting between them. Germline V CDR1 and CDR2: MNHEY, SVGAGI. Here the CDR3 reads CASSPRGANVLTF. CDR3 DNA sequence: TGTGCCAGCAGTCCGCGGGGGGCCAACGTCCTGACTTTC.

Only one count was recorded for this clone. The rearrangement links TRBV7-2 to TRBJ1-2; 7 bases agree with TRBD1. Germline-derived CDR1 and CDR2 are SGHTA and FQGNSA. This CDR3 has 15 amino acids. The J segment lost 7 bases and the V segment lost 4 bases, leaving 12 bases of the junction unmatched. The CDR3 coding sequence is TGTGCCAGCAGCTCTTACCAGACAGGGTCGGGTGGCTACACCTTC. This translates into CASSSYQTGSGGYTF.

J is TRBJ2-7 and V is TRBV6-5, with 8 bases lining up with TRBD1. Germline V gives CDR1 MNHEY, CDR2 SVGAGI. The CDR3 is made up of 12 amino acids. The CDR3, as DNA: TGTGGCGTTCGGACAGGGAACTACGAGCAGTACTTC. As protein: CGVRTGNYEQYF.

The chain recombines TRBV7-6 with TRBJ2-5; 7 bases match TRBD1. CDR1 is SGHVS, CDR2 FNYEAQ, per germline. V shed 1 base, J shed 9 bases, and the junction held 2 bases outside the gene matches. The CDR3 has 12 residues. For the CDR3, the DNA is TGTGCCAGCAGCTTAGAGCAGGGGGCCCAGTACTTC. Protein sequence: CASSLEQGAQYF.

The chain carries TRBV30 and TRBJ2-3; D is possibly TRBD2 (5 bases). V was cut by 1 base and J by 5 bases, with 10 bases left in between. The CDR3 consists of 13 residues. Germline loops: CDR1 GTSNPN, CDR2 SVGIG (reference sequence). CDR3 region: CAWSGSGRDTQYF. DNA for the CDR3: TGTGCCTGGAGTGGTTCGGGAAGAGATACGCAGTATTTT.

V is TRBV10-3 and J is TRBJ1-4; 11 bases match TRBD1. The V gene's germline CDR1 is ENHRY and CDR2 SYGVKD. This CDR3 has 18 amino acids. Unmatched junction bases numbered 12, after V lost 2 bases and J lost 7 bases. The CDR3 nucleotides are TGTGCCATCAGTGAGAGTCCCCCGGGACAGGGGGGAGGTGAAAAACTGTTTTTT. It codes for CAISESPPGQGGGEKLFF.

V usage is TRBV14 and J usage is TRBJ2-7; 10 positions agree with TRBD1. The CDR3 loop spans 15 amino acids. Unmatched junction bases numbered 8, after V lost 5 bases and J lost 4 bases. Germline lookup yields CDR1 SGHDN and CDR2 FVKESK. CDR3 amino acids: CASSKGDRGGYEQYF. The CDR3 region has the DNA TGTGCCAGCAGCAAGGGGGACAGGGGAGGTTACGAGCAGTACTTC.

This rearrangement joins TRBV25-1 to TRBJ1-5; D gene uncertain. Germline V gene lookup returns CDR1 MGHDK and CDR2 SYGVNS. This CDR3 spans 17 amino acids. V gave up 3 bases and J gave up 1 base, with 16 bases separating them. Here the CDR3 reads CASSDTRSTDSNQPQHF. The DNA for the CDR3 is TGTGCCAGCAGTGATACCAGGTCGACCGACAGCAATCAGCCCCAGCATTTT. The full variable domain, in which reference TRBV25-1 and TRBJ1-5 provide the parts outside the CDR3, is EADIYQTPRYLVIGTGKKITLECSQTMGHDKMYWYQQDPGMELHLIHYSYGVNSTEKGDLSSESTVSRIRTEHFPLTLESARPSHTSQYLCASSDTRSTDSNQPQHFGDGTRLSIL.

The rearrangement joins TRBV18 to TRBJ1-2; D not resolved. Trimming removed 3 bases from V and 3 bases from J, with 17 bases in between. Germline CDR1 is KGHSH and CDR2 is LQKENI. This CDR3 contains 16 residues. The CDR3 sequence is CASSPLETPTHYGYTF. The CDR3 region has the DNA TGTGCCAGCTCACCTCTTGAGACACCGACACACTATGGCTACACCTTC. Full variable domain (remainder filled in from reference TRBV18 and TRBJ1-2): NAGVMQNPRHLVRRRGQEARLRCSPMKGHSHVYWYRQLPEEGLKFMVYLQKENIIDESGMPKERFSAEFPKEGPSILRIQQVVRGDSAAYFCASSPLETPTHYGYTFGSGTRLTVV.

The rearrangement joins TRBV7-9 to TRBJ2-5; 11 positions match TRBD2. Germline loops: CDR1 SEHNR, CDR2 FQNEAQ (reference sequence). V shed 1 base and J 5 bases; nucleotides not matched to a gene: 3. The CDR3 length is 15 residues. In DNA form, the CDR3 reads TGTGCCAGCAGCTTAGTAGCGGGGGGGCGGGAGACCCAGTACTTC. It yields the protein CASSLVAGGRETQYF.

The gene calls are TRBV19 and TRBJ1-5; 11 nucleotides agree with TRBD1. Trimming at V came to 4 bases and at J to 2 bases, leaving 4 bases not matched to a gene. The CDR3 loop spans 16 amino acids. The germline gives CDR1 LNHDA, CDR2 SQIVND (reference sequence). CDR3 in DNA: TGTGCCAGTAGTAAGGACAGGGGGCGAGGCAATCAGCCCCAGCATTTT. As protein: CASSKDRGRGNQPQHF.

The CDR3 region is CASSLGGVGTEAFF. As DNA, the CDR3 is TGTGCCAGTAGTTTAGGGGGCGTAGGCACTGAAGCTTTCTTT. This chain uses TRBV19 with TRBJ1-1; TRBD1 agrees at 7 bases. The germline V gene has CDR1 LNHDA and CDR2 SQIVND (reference sequence). The CDR3 is 14 residues long. V lost 5 bases and J lost 4; bases outside the gene matches: 7.

This clone appeared a single time. The chain recombines TRBV6-5 with TRBJ2-5; perhaps TRBD2 as D (5 bases). Germline-derived CDR1 and CDR2 are MNHEY and SVGAGI. The CDR3 covers 14 residues. V lost 2 bases and J lost 4, with 11 bases in between. The CDR3 loop reads CASSYGLASETQYF. CDR3 DNA: TGTGCCAGCAGTTACGGTCTAGCCTCAGAGACCCAGTACTTC.